This entry is about one T cell receptor (beta chain). Its antigen is not known. This sample is part of a study of cytomegalovirus exposure and HLA in healthy donors. This PCR relied on a set of 60 Vbeta primers and 13 Jbeta primers. Sequenced by immunoSEQ multiplex PCR; TCRdb stores in-frame clones only, minus some. Here the sample spans over 110,000 clones, 70% to 80% being singletons. CDR3 size: 11 residues. V trimming: 8 bases; J trimming: 3 bases; junction bases outside the gene matches: 0. Germline CDR1 MNHEY, CDR2 SVGAGI. Study observations and caveats: Because they were indistinguishable, some V segments, including TRBV6-2 and TRBV6-3, were excluded.

The chain employs TRBV6-5 and TRBJ2-7; 8 bases are shared with TRBD2. The clonotype was recovered from a woman under 30 in good health and CMV-seropositive. Sample: PBMCs. In nucleotides, the CDR3 is TGTGCCAGCCGGGGGGGCTACGAGCAGTACTTC. Translated: CASRGGYEQYF.